This TCR beta chain originates from a study of blood T cell repertoires in COVID-19 (dated by TCRdb to the early 2020s). For the study in its entirety: The collaborator samples originated in the United States, Italy and Spain and spanned the acute and convalescent phases of COVID-19. The prospective study material was composed of cDNA or gDNA derived from T cells, B-cell-depleted T cells, or PBMCs. A de-identified subject ID, COVID-19 status, age in years and sex were almost always included in the sample metadata. Where HLA class I and class II types were available, the types were taken from metadata supplied by the sample provider, not from assay-based typing. The repertoires were released in a freely available public database meant as a resource for research on the immune response to SARS-CoV-2. The dataset comprised deeply sampled blood TCRbeta repertoires from subjects exposed to, actively infected with, or recovered from COVID-19. Samples were obtained from the ongoing ImmuneRACE study (first 160 participants) and from 950 to 1,500 subjects provided by 6 global collaborators. Paper-wide results and their limitations: The quantity of clinical and demographic metadata differed by source and by participant and was supplied without curation.

A second Seattle source provided samples from volunteer blood donors who had recovered from COVID-19. Whole blood was collected in K2EDTA tubes by collaborating institutions according to the institutions' own protocols. For TCRbeta analysis, collaborators shipped samples in one of three forms: frozen whole blood, isolated PBMCs, or DNA extracted from either of those sample types. There are 14 amino acids in the CDR3, from cysteine to phenylalanine inclusive. The kept DNA is CDR3 alone, 42 bases in frame from the first base. CDR1 SGHDT and CDR2 YYEEEE were looked up in the germline V gene. V is reduced by 2 bases and J by 1 base, leaving a spacing of 7 bases between them. For this clone: What this receptor recognizes is not known. No base quality information exists; no much larger clone differs at one position.

The immunoSEQ Assay, a bias-controlled multiplex PCR, was used to amplify TCRbeta CDR3 regions from genomic DNA. The original pipeline was this. Within the assay, amplification of reference gene primers was used to estimate how many nucleated cells each sample contained. To quantify the absolute abundance of each unique TCRbeta CDR3 rearrangement, sequence reads were collapsed and filtered. For each sample, productive Simpson clonality was calculated as the square root of Simpson's diversity index across productive rearrangements. This is the immuneACCESS table as TCRdb keeps it, with only in-frame sequences that have V and J called. A part of the clones is gone; compared with another copy, unresolved V genes explain less than half, and the rest is unexplained. The V and J calls and clone size come from that table; D and trimming were worked out from the DNA. Here the sample has a few hundred thousand clones; around nine tenths occur a single time. The ten largest clones take up about 9.8% of the sample.

This clonotype was sampled from a man aged 35 to 55 who had recovered from COVID-19. What was sequenced was peripheral blood. The sequence links TRBV5-6 to TRBJ2-1, with the D gene uncertain. The DNA sequence follows: TGTGCCAGCAGCTTCTGGCAGTCCTACAATGAGCAGTTCTTC. This translates into CASSFWQSYNEQFF. Here the CDR3 is joined to the reference TRBV5-6 and TRBJ2-1 genes, and the full variable domain is: DAGVTQSPTHLIKTRGQQVTLRCSPKSGHDTVSWYQQALGQGPQFIFQYYEEEERQRGNFPDRFSGHQFPNYSSELNVNALLLGDSALYLCASSFWQSYNEQFFGPGTRLTVL.